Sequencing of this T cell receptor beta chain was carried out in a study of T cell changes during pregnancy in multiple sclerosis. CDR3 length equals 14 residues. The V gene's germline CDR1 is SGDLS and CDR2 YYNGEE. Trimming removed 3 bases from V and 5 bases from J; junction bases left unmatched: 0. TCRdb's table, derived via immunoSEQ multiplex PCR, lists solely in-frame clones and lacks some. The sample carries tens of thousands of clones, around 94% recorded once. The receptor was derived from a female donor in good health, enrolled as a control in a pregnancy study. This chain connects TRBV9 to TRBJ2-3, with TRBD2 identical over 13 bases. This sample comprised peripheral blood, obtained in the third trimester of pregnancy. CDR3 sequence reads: CASSGTSGRDTQYF. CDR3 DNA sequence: TGTGCCAGCAGCGGGACTAGCGGGAGAGATACGCAGTATTTT.